This T cell receptor (beta chain) derives from a study of CD8 T cells in Susac syndrome. Whole-study results and caveats: CD8+ clonal expansion in Susac was maximal in TEMRA cells and in active patients.

The RNA input was about 0.5 to 1 ug, and it was reverse transcribed with random hexamers. The TCR beta CDR3 was amplified by immunoSEQ multiplex PCR across 54 Vbeta, 13 Jbeta. MiXCR, applied by TCRdb to the immunoSEQ multiplex PCR reads, yields one record per CDR3 protein. The sample has some 130,000 distinct CDR3 sequences; 95% are singletons. With respect to this clonotype: Its antigen is unidentified.

The V gene lost 0 bases and the J gene lost 3 bases, with 12 bases spanning the gap. Looked up from germline, CDR1 is GTSNPN and CDR2 is SVGIG (reference sequence). This CDR3 is 15 amino acids long. This TCR derives from a human donor with Susac syndrome. The V call is TRBV30, the J call TRBJ1-5; D may be TRBD1 (5 bases). Sequenced: CD8+ T cells from PBMCs. The CDR3 spells CAWSVRWGPNQPQHF. Written as DNA, the CDR3 is TGTGCCTGGAGTGTACGCTGGGGCCCCAATCAGCCCCAGCATTTT.